This T cell receptor (beta chain) derives from a study of cytomegalovirus exposure and HLA in healthy donors. Across the whole study: Prior work identified about 120 million unique TCR beta sequences in 190 million or so T cells. Study-wide results and limits: Some highly shared sequence variants likely arose as a pipeline artifact.

Use of 60 Vbeta and 13 Jbeta primers characterized the PCR. In the original analysis: Later work found 65 million to 85 million unique TCR beta chains, with about 10 million shared. Generated by immunoSEQ multiplex PCR, the TCRdb table keeps only in-frame clones and is missing some. Clone size and the V and J calls come from that table; the DNA yielded D and trimming. The table lists 150,000 to 190,000 clones, roughly 80% of them singletons. Though nominally healthy at sampling, donors likely had unrecorded immune exposures. This clone was counted a few times. The target antigen is unknown. V lost 6 bases to trimming and J lost 8 bases; unmatched junction nucleotides: 14. The CDR3 is 16 residues long. CDR1 is SNHLY and CDR2 is FYNNEI in the germline V gene.

The chain recombines TRBV2 with TRBJ2-1; 9 bases agree with TRBD1. This sequence originates from a young man in good health and CMV-seronegative. Specimen: PBMCs. CDR3 region: CASSTGTGTGWDEQFF. The CDR3 nucleotides read TGTGCCAGCAGCACCGGTACCGGGACAGGGTGGGATGAGCAGTTCTTC. The whole variable domain, filled in from reference TRBV2 and TRBJ2-1, reads EPEVTQTPSHQVTQMGQEVILRCVPISNHLYFYWYRQILGQKVEFLVSFYNNEISEKSEIFDDQFSVERPDGSNFTLKIRSTKLEDSAMYFCASSTGTGTGWDEQFFGPGTRLTVL.